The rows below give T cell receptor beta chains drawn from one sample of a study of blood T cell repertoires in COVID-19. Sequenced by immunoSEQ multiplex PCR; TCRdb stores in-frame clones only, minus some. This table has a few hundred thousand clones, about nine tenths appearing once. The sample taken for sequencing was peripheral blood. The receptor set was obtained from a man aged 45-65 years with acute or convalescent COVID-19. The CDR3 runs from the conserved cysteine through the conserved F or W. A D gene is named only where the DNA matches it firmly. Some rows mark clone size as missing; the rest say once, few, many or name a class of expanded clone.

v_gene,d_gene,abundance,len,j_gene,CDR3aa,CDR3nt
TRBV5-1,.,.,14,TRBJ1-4,CASSQEGTNEKLFF,TGCGCCAGCAGCCAGGAGGGGACTAATGAAAAACTGTTTTTT
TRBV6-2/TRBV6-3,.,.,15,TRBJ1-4,CASSYRRQWDEKLFF,TGTGCCAGCAGTTACAGGCGACAGTGGGATGAAAAACTGTTTTTT
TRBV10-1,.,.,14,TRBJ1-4,CASSGTGLNEKLFF,TGCGCCAGCAGTGGAACAGGATTAAATGAAAAACTGTTTTTT
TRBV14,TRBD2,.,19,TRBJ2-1,CASSQAAHRRGGEHNEQFF,TGTGCCAGCAGCCAAGCAGCTCATCGGCGGGGGGGCGAACACAATGAGCAGTTCTTC
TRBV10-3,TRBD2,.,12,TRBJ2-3,CGSGGGRYTQYF,TGTGGTAGTGGCGGGGGTCGGTATACGCAGTATTTT
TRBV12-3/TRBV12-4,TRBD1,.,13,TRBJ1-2,CASSLGQDHGYTF,TGTGCCAGCAGTCTGGGACAGGACCATGGCTACACCTTC
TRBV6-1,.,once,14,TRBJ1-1,CASSELRGDTEAFF,TGTGCCAGCAGTGAACTCAGGGGCGACACTGAAGCTTTCTTT
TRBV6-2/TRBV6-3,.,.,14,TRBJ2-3,CASSYAGAADTQYF,TGTGCCAGCAGTTATGCAGGGGCTGCAGATACGCAGTATTTT
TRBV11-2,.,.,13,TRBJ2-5,CASSLDRSAESYF,TGTGCCAGCAGCTTAGATAGGTCGGCGGAATCGTACTTC
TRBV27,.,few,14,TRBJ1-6,CASALQGPNSPLHF,TGTGCCAGCGCGCTCCAGGGCCCCAATTCACCCCTCCACTTT
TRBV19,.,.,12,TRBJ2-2,CASSIVAKELFF,TGTGCCAGTAGTATCGTCGCGAAGGAGCTGTTTTTT
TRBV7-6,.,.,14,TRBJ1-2,CASSLGGGENGYTF,TGTGCCAGCAGTCTAGGAGGAGGGGAGAATGGCTACACCTTC
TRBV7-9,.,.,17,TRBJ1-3,CASSLAPTRDYGNTIYF,TGTGCCAGCAGCTTAGCCCCTACCCGGGATTACGGAAACACCATATATTTT
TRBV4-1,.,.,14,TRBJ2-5,CASSQSGVQETQYF,TGCGCCAGCAGCCAATCGGGGGTCCAAGAGACCCAGTACTTC
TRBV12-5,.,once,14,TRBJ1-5,CASGSGQGIQPQHF,TGTGCTAGTGGTTCAGGGCAGGGCATTCAGCCCCAGCATTTT
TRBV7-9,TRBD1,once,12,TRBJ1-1,CASSLGAGGAFF,TGTGCCAGCAGCTTAGGGGCAGGGGGAGCTTTCTTT
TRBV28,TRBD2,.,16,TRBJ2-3,CASSYGLAGVSDTQYF,TGTGCCAGCAGTTACGGACTAGCGGGGGTCTCAGATACGCAGTATTTT
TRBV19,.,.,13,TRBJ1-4,CASSILIREKLFF,TGTGCCAGTAGTATACTCATTCGGGAAAAACTGTTTTTT
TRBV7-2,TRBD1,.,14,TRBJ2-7,CASSSTGVLGEQYF,TGTGCCAGCAGCTCGACAGGGGTTCTAGGGGAGCAGTACTTC
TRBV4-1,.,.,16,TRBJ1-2,CASSQAPLPANYGYTF,TGCGCCAGCAGCCAAGCCCCCCTCCCGGCTAACTATGGCTACACCTTC
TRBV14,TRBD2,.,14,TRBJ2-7,CASSRSSGSYEQYF,TGTGCCAGCAGCCGCTCTAGCGGTTCCTACGAGCAGTACTTC
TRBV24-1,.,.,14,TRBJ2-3,CATSDPVAGATQYF,TGTGCCACCAGTGACCCGGTCGCCGGAGCTACGCAGTATTTT
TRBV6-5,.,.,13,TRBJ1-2,CASSGAGNHGYTF,TGTGCCAGCAGCGGGGCGGGGAACCATGGCTACACCTTC
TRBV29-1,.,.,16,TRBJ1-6,CSVEGARDSYNSPLHF,TGCAGCGTTGAGGGGGCCAGAGACTCCTATAATTCACCCCTCCACTTT
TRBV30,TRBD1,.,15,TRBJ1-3,CAWRPQGIPGNTIYF,TGTGCCTGGAGACCACAGGGGATCCCCGGAAACACCATATATTTT
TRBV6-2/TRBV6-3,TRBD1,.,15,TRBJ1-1,CASSYEGAGRTEAFF,TGTGCCAGCAGTTACGAGGGGGCTGGACGCACTGAAGCTTTCTTT
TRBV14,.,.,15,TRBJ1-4,CASSPRQVPNEKLFF,TGTGCCAGCAGCCCGAGACAGGTCCCTAATGAAAAACTGTTTTTT
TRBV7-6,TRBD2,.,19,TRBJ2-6,CASSPGLAGGFSGANVLTF,TGTGCCAGCAGCCCGGGACTAGCGGGGGGATTCTCTGGGGCCAACGTCCTGACTTTC